This is a list of T cell receptor beta chains from one sample in a study of blood T cells in healthy people across ages. TCRdb itself ran the 5' RACE reads through MiXCR, one entry per CDR3 protein. The sample includes roughly 800,000 distinct CDR3 sequences, around a quarter of them seen just once. The data also belong to a second study, concerning T cells of mothers and their children.

Sequencing was done on a sample of blood. The source of these receptors is a boy aged 5-17 years in good health. CDR3s include the opening cysteine and the closing phenylalanine or tryptophan. A D gene is named only where the DNA matches it firmly. Size tells how often a clone was seen (once, few, many) or the class of an expanded clone, and some rows leave it out.

J gene: TRBJ2-5; D gene: .; V gene: TRBV6-5; clone size: few; CDR3 DNA: TGTGCCAGCAGTTATGGGAAGTTTCAAGAGACCCAGTACTTC; CDR3 protein: CASSYGKFQETQYF
J gene: TRBJ2-1; D gene: TRBD2; V gene: TRBV12-3/TRBV12-4; clone size: .; CDR3 DNA: TGTGCGGGGGGGACGACTGGGATCAATGAGCAGTTCTTC; CDR3 protein: CAGGTTGINEQFF
J gene: TRBJ2-5; D gene: TRBD2; V gene: TRBV7-9; clone size: .; CDR3 DNA: TGTGCCAGCAGCCCCCTCCTCCCTAGCGGGGGGGCCCATGGGGAGCAGTACTTC; CDR3 protein: CASSPLLPSGGAHGEQYF
J gene: TRBJ2-2; D gene: .; V gene: TRBV7-3; clone size: .; CDR3 DNA: TGTGCCAGCAGCTTAACCCCAAACACCGGGGAGCTGTTTTTT; CDR3 protein: CASSLTPNTGELFF
J gene: TRBJ1-1; D gene: .; V gene: TRBV30; clone size: .; CDR3 DNA: TGTGCCTGGAGTGGACAGGTCGCCACTGAAGCTTTCTTT; CDR3 protein: CAWSGQVATEAFF
J gene: TRBJ1-1; D gene: .; V gene: TRBV11-2; clone size: .; CDR3 DNA: TGTGCCAGCAGGCTCACCCAGGGGACTGAAGCTTTCTTT; CDR3 protein: CASRLTQGTEAFF
J gene: TRBJ2-1; D gene: TRBD2; V gene: TRBV5-5; clone size: many; CDR3 DNA: TGTGCCAGCAGCTTGGTTGTAGCGGGGGACGTTGGGTTCTTC; CDR3 protein: CASSLVVAGDVGFF
J gene: TRBJ2-1; D gene: TRBD1; V gene: TRBV6-5; clone size: few; CDR3 DNA: TGTGCCAGCAGTCGACAGGGGCCCTACAATGAGCAGTTCTTC; CDR3 protein: CASSRQGPYNEQFF
J gene: TRBJ2-5; D gene: TRBD2; V gene: TRBV2; clone size: .; CDR3 DNA: TGTGCCAGCTTAGGAGCGGGGTTCATGGAGACCCAGTACTTC; CDR3 protein: CASLGAGFMETQYF
J gene: TRBJ2-5; D gene: .; V gene: TRBV12-3/TRBV12-4; clone size: many; CDR3 DNA: TGTGCCAGCAGCTTAGTAGAGACCCAGTACTTC; CDR3 protein: CASSLVETQYF
J gene: TRBJ1-1; D gene: .; V gene: TRBV6-6; clone size: few; CDR3 DNA: TGTGCCAGCAGTTACTCCCAGGGAAGAGGAGACACTGAAGCTTTCTTT; CDR3 protein: CASSYSQGRGDTEAFF
J gene: TRBJ2-7; D gene: .; V gene: TRBV10-3; clone size: .; CDR3 DNA: TGTGCCATCAGTGGGGAATTCAGCGGGTACGAGCAGTACTTC; CDR3 protein: CAISGEFSGYEQYF
J gene: TRBJ2-7; D gene: .; V gene: TRBV4-1; clone size: few; CDR3 DNA: TGCGCCAGCAGCCCGAGCGGGTCTATCTACGGGCAGTACTTC; CDR3 protein: CASSPSGSIYGQYF
J gene: TRBJ2-1; D gene: TRBD2; V gene: TRBV5-1; clone size: few; CDR3 DNA: TGCGCCAGCAGCTTGGTAGCGGGGGGTTCGAGCTCCTACAATGAGCAGTTCTTC; CDR3 protein: CASSLVAGGSSSYNEQFF
J gene: TRBJ2-3; D gene: TRBD2; V gene: TRBV20-1; clone size: .; CDR3 DNA: TGCAGTGCTTCAGGCTGGGCTAGCGGAACCACAGATACGCAGTATTTT; CDR3 protein: CSASGWASGTTDTQYF
J gene: TRBJ1-2; D gene: .; V gene: TRBV6-5; clone size: few; CDR3 DNA: TGTGCCAGCAGTTACTTCGGCACCTCTTATGGCTACACCTTC; CDR3 protein: CASSYFGTSYGYTF
J gene: TRBJ2-5; D gene: .; V gene: TRBV15; clone size: .; CDR3 DNA: TGTGCCACCAGCAGAGACCTCATCTCGGCGGGGGAGACCCAGTACTTC; CDR3 protein: CATSRDLISAGETQYF
J gene: TRBJ2-7; D gene: TRBD1; V gene: TRBV29-1; clone size: .; CDR3 DNA: TGCAGCGTTGACACGGACAGGGTTAGCTCCTACGAGCAGTACTTC; CDR3 protein: CSVDTDRVSSYEQYF
J gene: TRBJ2-5; D gene: .; V gene: TRBV5-1; clone size: .; CDR3 DNA: TGCGCCAGCAGCTTGGGCGGTAGCGGACAAGAGACCCAGTACTTC; CDR3 protein: CASSLGGSGQETQYF
J gene: TRBJ2-7; D gene: .; V gene: TRBV15; clone size: .; CDR3 DNA: TGTGCCACCAGCAGAGGTATGGGCGCGGGGAACGAGCAGTACTTC; CDR3 protein: CATSRGMGAGNEQYF
J gene: TRBJ1-2; D gene: .; V gene: TRBV29-1; clone size: .; CDR3 DNA: TGCAGCGCGTCCGGGGGGGAGAACTATGGCTACACCTTC; CDR3 protein: CSASGGENYGYTF
J gene: TRBJ2-5; D gene: TRBD1; V gene: TRBV7-2; clone size: few; CDR3 DNA: TGTGCCAGCAGCCGTGCTTGGGCAGGGGGCTACGAGACCCAGTACTTC; CDR3 protein: CASSRAWAGGYETQYF
J gene: TRBJ2-5; D gene: .; V gene: TRBV6-1; clone size: .; CDR3 DNA: TGTGCCAGCAGGTCCGGAAGAAATTCCGGGACGCAAGAGACCCAGTACTTC; CDR3 protein: CASRSGRNSGTQETQYF
J gene: TRBJ2-7; D gene: TRBD2; V gene: TRBV15; clone size: few; CDR3 DNA: TGTGCCACCAGCAGAGAGGGGACTAGAACGTCCTCCTACGAGCAGTACTTC; CDR3 protein: CATSREGTRTSSYEQYF
J gene: TRBJ2-1; D gene: TRBD2; V gene: TRBV6-1; clone size: .; CDR3 DNA: TGTGCCAGCAGTCCGGGACTAGAATCCGATGAGCAGTTCTTC; CDR3 protein: CASSPGLESDEQFF
J gene: TRBJ1-2; D gene: TRBD1; V gene: TRBV20-1; clone size: .; CDR3 DNA: TGCAGTGCTCGACAGGGGGCAGGGGGCTACACCTTC; CDR3 protein: CSARQGAGGYTF
J gene: TRBJ2-7; D gene: .; V gene: TRBV28; clone size: .; CDR3 DNA: TGTGCCAGCAGTCGCCAGGGAGCGGCCCCCTACGAGCAGTACTTC; CDR3 protein: CASSRQGAAPYEQYF
J gene: TRBJ2-5; D gene: TRBD1; V gene: TRBV7-9; clone size: .; CDR3 DNA: TGTGCCAGCAGCTTAGACAGGGGATCGAGAGAGACCCAGTACTTC; CDR3 protein: CASSLDRGSRETQYF
J gene: TRBJ2-7; D gene: .; V gene: TRBV12-3/TRBV12-4; clone size: .; CDR3 DNA: TGTGCCAGCAGTAGGGACGGAATCTTCTACGAGCAGTACTTC; CDR3 protein: CASSRDGIFYEQYF
J gene: TRBJ2-7; D gene: .; V gene: TRBV7-2; clone size: .; CDR3 DNA: TGTGCCAGCAGCTTATCTGAACAGGCATGGGCCTACGAGCAGTACTTC; CDR3 protein: CASSLSEQAWAYEQYF
J gene: TRBJ2-5; D gene: .; V gene: TRBV2; clone size: .; CDR3 DNA: TGTGCCAGCAGTGAAGCGATGACTAGGCAGGAGACCCAGTACTTC; CDR3 protein: CASSEAMTRQETQYF
J gene: TRBJ1-2; D gene: .; V gene: TRBV25-1; clone size: .; CDR3 DNA: TGTGCCAGCAGTGAAGAATATACCTATGGCTACACCTTC; CDR3 protein: CASSEEYTYGYTF
J gene: TRBJ2-1; D gene: TRBD2; V gene: TRBV12-3/TRBV12-4; clone size: many; CDR3 DNA: TGTGCCAGCAGTTCCTCTAGCGGGGGGAGCTCCTACAATGAGCAGTTCTTC; CDR3 protein: CASSSSSGGSSYNEQFF
J gene: TRBJ1-2; D gene: TRBD1; V gene: TRBV20-1; clone size: .; CDR3 DNA: TGCAGTGTCCGAAAGACAGGGGACTATGGCTACACCTTC; CDR3 protein: CSVRKTGDYGYTF
J gene: TRBJ1-2; D gene: .; V gene: TRBV7-8; clone size: .; CDR3 DNA: TGTGCCAGCAGCTTAAAACTTGGACCCACTAACTATGGCTACACCTTC; CDR3 protein: CASSLKLGPTNYGYTF
J gene: TRBJ2-1; D gene: .; V gene: TRBV7-6; clone size: .; CDR3 DNA: TGTGCCAGCAGCTGGCAGGCATACAATGAGCAGTTCTTC; CDR3 protein: CASSWQAYNEQFF
J gene: TRBJ2-1; D gene: .; V gene: TRBV12-3/TRBV12-4; clone size: .; CDR3 DNA: TGTGCCAGCCAATCGTCTAGGACCGGGTCCAATGAGCAGTTCTTC; CDR3 protein: CASQSSRTGSNEQFF
J gene: TRBJ2-5; D gene: TRBD1; V gene: TRBV24-1; clone size: .; CDR3 DNA: TGTGCCACCAGTGATGCCGGGACAGGGCACCAAGAGACCCAGTACTTC; CDR3 protein: CATSDAGTGHQETQYF
J gene: TRBJ2-4; D gene: .; V gene: TRBV27; clone size: .; CDR3 DNA: TGTGCCAGCTGTCCAACAGGGAACATTCAGTACTTC; CDR3 protein: CASCPTGNIQYF
J gene: TRBJ2-1; D gene: .; V gene: TRBV7-2; clone size: few; CDR3 DNA: TGTGCCAGCAGCTACGGACTGCCTTCCTACAATGAGCAGTTCTTC; CDR3 protein: CASSYGLPSYNEQFF
J gene: TRBJ2-4; D gene: TRBD1; V gene: TRBV5-1; clone size: .; CDR3 DNA: TGCGCCAGCAGCTTCGACAGGGGAGGTTTTTTACCCAAAAACATTCAGTACTTC; CDR3 protein: CASSFDRGGFLPKNIQYF
J gene: TRBJ2-2; D gene: .; V gene: TRBV20-1; clone size: few; CDR3 DNA: TGCAGTGCTAGAGATCGGAACACCGGGGAGCTGTTTTTT; CDR3 protein: CSARDRNTGELFF
J gene: TRBJ2-7; D gene: .; V gene: TRBV6-5; clone size: few; CDR3 DNA: TGTGCCAGCAGAGTCACAGCATTCTCCTACGAGCAGTACTTC; CDR3 protein: CASRVTAFSYEQYF
J gene: TRBJ2-5; D gene: .; V gene: TRBV2; clone size: .; CDR3 DNA: TGTGCCAGCAAGGAGGAGACCCGGTACTTC; CDR3 protein: CASKEETRYF
J gene: TRBJ1-1; D gene: .; V gene: TRBV7-9; clone size: .; CDR3 DNA: TGTGCCAGCAGACAGAGCACGGGGACTGAAGCTTTCTTT; CDR3 protein: CASRQSTGTEAFF
J gene: TRBJ2-6; D gene: TRBD1; V gene: TRBV20-1; clone size: .; CDR3 DNA: TGCAGTGCTAGGGCGGGGACAGGGGCCGGGGCCAACGTCCTGACTTTC; CDR3 protein: CSARAGTGAGANVLTF
J gene: TRBJ1-5; D gene: TRBD1; V gene: TRBV28; clone size: few; CDR3 DNA: TGTGCCAGCAGAGACGGACAGGGGCCCCAGGGGCAGCCCCAGCATTTT; CDR3 protein: CASRDGQGPQGQPQHF
J gene: TRBJ2-7; D gene: .; V gene: TRBV7-3; clone size: .; CDR3 DNA: TGTGCCAGCAGCTTAGGGCACCTCGGGGAGCAGTACTTC; CDR3 protein: CASSLGHLGEQYF
J gene: TRBJ1-1; D gene: TRBD1; V gene: TRBV12-3/TRBV12-4; clone size: .; CDR3 DNA: TGTGCCAGCAGTCCCATGACAGGGGGGTCGAATACTGAAGCTTTCTTT; CDR3 protein: CASSPMTGGSNTEAFF
J gene: TRBJ2-5; D gene: TRBD2; V gene: TRBV6-4; clone size: .; CDR3 DNA: TGTGCCAGCAGTCGGACTAGCGGTAACCACTTC; CDR3 protein: CASSRTSGNHF
J gene: TRBJ1-2; D gene: .; V gene: TRBV6-1; clone size: .; CDR3 DNA: TGTGCCAGCAGTCGTACGTTTATAGACAGGTCTAACTATGGCTACACCTTC; CDR3 protein: CASSRTFIDRSNYGYTF
J gene: TRBJ2-7; D gene: .; V gene: TRBV4-1; clone size: .; CDR3 DNA: TGCGCCAGCAGCCAGACAGAAGTAACAGGCACCTACGAGCAGTACTTC; CDR3 protein: CASSQTEVTGTYEQYF
J gene: TRBJ1-4; D gene: .; V gene: TRBV21-1; clone size: few; CDR3 DNA: TGTGCCAGCAGCATAGGGAGTGAAAAACTGTTTTTT; CDR3 protein: CASSIGSEKLFF
J gene: TRBJ2-7; D gene: TRBD1; V gene: TRBV6-5; clone size: .; CDR3 DNA: TGTGCCAGCAGTTACGGTGGACAGGGAAGCTACGAGCAGTACTTC; CDR3 protein: CASSYGGQGSYEQYF
J gene: TRBJ2-1; D gene: .; V gene: TRBV2; clone size: few; CDR3 DNA: TGTGCCAGCACCGTGGCCATAAGCTCCTACAATGAGCAGTTCTTC; CDR3 protein: CASTVAISSYNEQFF
J gene: TRBJ2-5; D gene: TRBD2; V gene: TRBV28; clone size: few; CDR3 DNA: TGTGCCAGCAGCCTTAAGTGGGCGGGGAGGGAAGAGACCCAGTACTTC; CDR3 protein: CASSLKWAGREETQYF
J gene: TRBJ2-5; D gene: .; V gene: TRBV7-2; clone size: .; CDR3 DNA: TGTGCCAGCAGCTTAGTGGGTAGTACGGAGACCCAGTACTTC; CDR3 protein: CASSLVGSTETQYF
J gene: TRBJ1-6; D gene: .; V gene: TRBV25-1; clone size: .; CDR3 DNA: TGTGCCAGCAGTACAAAGGCGCATAATTCACCCCTCCACTTT; CDR3 protein: CASSTKAHNSPLHF
J gene: TRBJ2-2; D gene: TRBD1; V gene: TRBV29-1; clone size: few; CDR3 DNA: TGCAGCGTGGGAGGACAGGGTTGGTCCGCCACCGGGGAGCCGTTTTTT; CDR3 protein: CSVGGQGWSATGEPFF